This note documents a single T cell receptor (beta chain) sequence. Libraries were prepared by immunoSEQ multiplex PCR; TCRdb keeps only in-frame clonotypes and omits some of them. The table lists 95,000 to 150,000 clones, around 87% of them singletons, with about 2.9% in the top ten. This sample was included in a study of control samples from healthy donors and cancer patients. V gave up 0 bases and J gave up 3 bases; unmatched junction bases: 4. Germline loops: CDR1 SGHTA, CDR2 FQGNSA. The CDR3 length is 16 residues. The TCR originated in a man in his 60s in good health. The sample was blood. J is TRBJ2-7 and V is TRBV7-2, with 11 nucleotides matching TRBD2. DNA for the CDR3: TGTGCCAGCAGCTTAGCTGGGACTAGCGGCAGCTACGAGCAGTACTTC. This translates into CASSLAGTSGSYEQYF.